Described below is a single T cell receptor beta chain sequence and its context. Antigen unknown. The data belong to a study of T cells in Graves' hyperthyroidism and ophthalmopathy. Broader study findings: Progression to ophthalmopathy was predicted a median of roughly 6.8 months early. In the blood, most expanded thyroid clonotypes above 0.001 appeared as well.

Individuals with ophthalmopathy presented a Clinical Activity Score of at least 3, a NOSPECS grade of at least 4 and a duration under 3 months. PBMCs stemmed from more than 7.5 ml fresh peripheral blood. What was amplified from RNA transcripts were TCR beta CDR3 regions. Using the HTBI primer set, a first-round RT-PCR was run on the TCR CDR3. TCRdb independently ran MiXCR on the multiplex PCR reads; one entry per CDR3 protein. The repertoire holds nearly 600,000 distinct CDR3 sequences, with 14% as singletons. Source material: blood. This TCR derives from a woman aged 18-30 years with Graves' ophthalmopathy.

The CDR3 sequence: CSAPGRGAGNEQFF. The CDR3 coding sequence is TGCAGTGCCCCCGGGAGGGGGGCTGGCAATGAGCAGTTCTTC. The chain recombines TRBV20-1 with TRBJ2-1; TRBD2 matches 8 bases. With V trimmed by 6 bases and J by 6 bases, 10 bases remained unmatched. From germline, CDR1 is DFQATT and CDR2 SNEGSKA (reference sequence). The CDR3 spans 14 residues.